A single T cell receptor beta chain is shown here with its context. The data belong to a study of T cells expressing NK-cell markers. No DNA is given; TCRdb re-called the 5' RACE reads and lists each CDR3 protein once. The table for this sample gives hundreds of thousands of distinct CDR3 sequences. Germline CDR1 ENHRY, CDR2 SYGVKD. This CDR3 is 15 amino acids long. Sequencing was performed on blood T cells: a sorted CD56 or NKG2C T cell subset, CD4+ or CD8+ T cells, or bulk PBMC T cells (not recorded which). V usage is TRBV10-3 and J usage is TRBJ2-6; TCRdb gives TRBD1 as the D gene, but with no DNA this cannot be confirmed. The source is a man aged 18 to 29 in good health. This CDR3 is CAITGQLSGANVLTF.